These 2 T cell receptor beta chains were sequenced from one sample in a study of technical replicates of blood from several donors. The protocol was immunoSEQ multiplex PCR, while the TCRdb copy is restricted to in-frame clones and leaves out a portion. The sample has over 55,000 clones, just under 95% seen once. The specimen sequenced was PBMCs. The receptors come from a human donor in good health. Some clones in this sample may be carry-over from other donors' samples.

J is TRBJ1-5 and V is TRBV9; D may be TRBD1 (6 bases). V lost 4 bases and J 1 base, leaving 24 bases between the germline ends. The CDR3 is 19 amino acids. Germline CDR1 and CDR2: SGDLS and YYNGEE. The CDR3, as DNA: TGTGCCAGCAGCCCCACGGGACCGTCTTGGGGGCCAAGCAATCAGCCCCAGCATTTT. As protein: CASSPTGPSWGPSNQPQHF.

This chain links TRBV9 with TRBJ2-7; D is unclear. V gave up 4 bases and J gave up 1 base, with 9 bases separating them. Germline V gene data show CDR1 as SGDLS and CDR2 as YYNGEE. The CDR3 has 13 amino acids. As DNA, the CDR3 is TGTGCCAGCAGCCCCGGGTGGTCCTACGAGCAGTACTTC. Residues: CASSPGWSYEQYF.